The 12 T cell receptor beta chains given below trace back to one sample, sequenced in a study of T cell repertoires in cytomegalovirus infection. TCRdb ran MiXCR on the reads and lists one entry per CDR3 protein. The sample lists 740,000 or so distinct CDR3 sequences, 35% to 45% occurring once. The sequenced material came from PBMCs. The receptors were sampled from a human donor in good health (CMV status not recorded). Some clones in this sample may be carry-over from other donors' samples.

The chain couples TRBV7-2 to TRBJ2-3; no reliable D call. The CDR3 has 15 residues. The V gene lost 2 bases and the J gene lost 0 bases, with 9 bases spanning the gap. CDR1 is SGHTA, CDR2 FQGNSA, per germline. CDR3 residues: CASSLNSRSTDTQYF. The CDR3 nucleotides are TGTGCCAGCAGCTTAAACAGCAGAAGCACAGATACGCAGTATTTT.

V usage is TRBV9 and J usage is TRBJ1-1, with a weak D call TRBD1 (6 bases). The CDR3 length is 15 residues. Trimming shortened V by 4 bases and J by 4 bases, and 17 bases separated the two germline ends. Germline V gene data show CDR1 as SGDLS and CDR2 as YYNGEE. CDR3 region: CASSTTGGKGTEAFF. Here the CDR3 DNA reads TGTGCCAGCAGCACGACAGGAGGGAAGGGCACTGAAGCTTTCTTT. Full variable domain (remainder filled in from reference TRBV9 and TRBJ1-1): DSGVTQTPKHLITATGQRVTLRCSPRSGDLSVYWYQQSLDQGLQFLIQYYNGEERAKGNILERFSAQQFPDLHSELNLSSLELGDSALYFCASSTTGGKGTEAFFGQGTRLTVV.

V and J are TRBV6-1 and TRBJ2-3, with TRBD2 matching 9 bases. Germline V gives CDR1 MNHNS, CDR2 SASEGT. V shed 1 base and J 2 bases; nucleotides not matched to a gene: 7. This CDR3 region has 17 residues. CDR3 loop: CASSEVSGGPSTDTQYF. CDR3 bases: TGTGCCAGCAGTGAAGTGAGCGGGGGGCCTTCCACAGATACGCAGTATTTT.

This clonotype was picked up many times. This chain uses TRBV7-8 with TRBJ2-3; D unresolved. The CDR3 is 13 amino acids. V was clipped by 4 bases and J by 3 bases, with 8 bases between them. Germline values: CDR1 SGHVS, CDR2 FQNEAQ. The CDR3 DNA reads as TGTGCCAGCAGCTCGACTGGTACAGATACGCAGTATTTT. It codes for CASSSTGTDTQYF.

The chain carries TRBV19 and TRBJ1-2; 11 nucleotides align to TRBD1. The CDR3 is made up of 14 amino acids. After removal of 7 bases from V and 4 bases from J, the junction contained 5 bases not matched to a gene. Germline loops: CDR1 LNHDA, CDR2 SQIVND (reference sequence). CDR3 protein: CASIGQGAIYGYTF. DNA for the CDR3: TGTGCCAGTATCGGACAGGGGGCAATCTATGGCTACACCTTC.

Regarding this clonotype: It may be a read error: a sequence one base away is much more abundant. The CDR3 reads CSVRESGIGELFF. Written as DNA, the CDR3 is TGCAGCGTGCGGGAGAGCGGGATCGGGGAGCTGTTTTTT. The chain links TRBV29-1 to TRBJ2-2, with 7 bases that match TRBD2. The CDR3 runs 13 residues. The V and J ends lost 6 bases and 7 bases, in that order; junction bases with no gene match: 8. From germline, CDR1 is SQVTM and CDR2 ANQGSEA.

The chain joins TRBV11-2 to TRBJ2-7; D might be TRBD2 (7 bases). Trimming pared 5 bases from V and 4 bases from J, leaving 18 bases between. There are 15 residues in the CDR3. Per the germline V gene, CDR1 is SGHAT and CDR2 is FQNNGV. This CDR3 is CASSPTRGARYEQYF. In DNA form, the CDR3 reads TGTGCCAGCAGCCCGACCCGGGGGGCGCGATACGAGCAGTACTTC. The whole variable domain, filled in from reference TRBV11-2 and TRBJ2-7, reads EAGVAQSPRYKIIEKRQSVAFWCNPISGHATLYWYQQILGQGPKLLIQFQNNGVVDDSQLPKDRFSAERLKGVDSTLKIQPAKLEDSAVYLCASSPTRGARYEQYFGPGTRLTVT.

This clonotype was detected ten times or more. J is TRBJ2-2 and V is TRBV7-2; maybe TRBD2 (6 bases). Germline CDR1 and CDR2: SGHTA and FQGNSA. The CDR3 has 15 amino acids. The CDR3 DNA is TGTGTCGAGGGCCGGGAGACGGAAGACACCGGGGAGCTGTTTTTT. It codes for CVEGRETEDTGELFF.

This clonotype was observed once. The gene calls are TRBV5-6 and TRBJ2-2, with D perhaps given as TRBD1 or TRBD2 (5 bases each). In germline, CDR1 is SGHDT, CDR2 YYEEEE. V was cut by 6 bases and J by 5 bases, with 11 bases left in between. The CDR3 is 13 residues long. In nucleotides, the CDR3 is TGTGCCAGCAACTCGGGACCGACCGGGGAGCTGTTTTTT. Translating it yields CASNSGPTGELFF.

This clonotype was found a few times. CDR3 loop: CASSLLGQHSGNTIYF. CDR3 in DNA: TGTGCCAGCAGCTTATTAGGACAGCACTCTGGAAACACCATATATTTT. The chain couples TRBV7-8 to TRBJ1-3, with a weak D call TRBD1 (6 bases). V was trimmed by 2 bases and J by 0 bases, leaving 11 bases between them. The germline CDR1 and CDR2 sequences are SGHVS and FQNEAQ. This CDR3 contains 16 residues.

The table lists this clonotype with many counts. This chain connects TRBV7-2 to TRBJ1-1; TRBD1 is a possible D gene (5 bases). The germline V and J ends were trimmed by 2 bases and 4 bases, with 17 bases remaining between them. Germline V gene lookup returns CDR1 SGHTA and CDR2 FQGNSA. The CDR3 runs 16 residues. This CDR3 is CASSLSSGMGGTEAFF. The CDR3, as DNA: TGTGCCAGCAGCTTATCCAGCGGGATGGGGGGCACTGAAGCTTTCTTT.

The chain links TRBV12-3 or TRBV12-4 to TRBJ1-1; D is ambiguous. The CDR3 extends over 15 amino acids. Trimming cost V 5 bases and J 0 bases, with 13 bases left between them. This CDR3 reads CASSIPGPLNTEAFF. DNA for the CDR3: TGTGCCAGCAGTATACCCGGGCCATTGAACACTGAAGCTTTCTTT.